This T cell receptor beta chain derives from a study of response to subunit inactivated influenza vaccine. Germline-derived CDR1 and CDR2 are SGHTA and FQGNSA. Trimming stripped 1 base from V and 2 bases from J, with 12 bases between. The CDR3 spans 15 residues. TCRdb processed the RT-PCR reads anew with MiXCR; each CDR3 protein has one entry. The table includes 650,000 to 800,000 distinct CDR3 sequences, about 14% detected once. The TCR originated in a man between 45 and 60 years old who received an inactivated influenza vaccine. The V and J genes are TRBV7-2 and TRBJ2-7, with a possible D match to TRBD2 (6 bases). The starting material was PBMCs from blood, obtained 14 to 15 days before vaccination. In nucleotides, the CDR3 is TGTGCCAGCAGCTTAGGGCGGGACGTTACCTACGAGCAGTACTTC. It encodes CASSLGRDVTYEQYF.